The clone carrying this T cell receptor (beta chain) occurred many times. Its antigen is currently unknown. MiXCR, run by TCRdb on the 5' RACE reads, gives a single entry per CDR3 protein. This table holds about 660,000 distinct CDR3 sequences, more than 6.5% found once. The V and J ends lost 0 bases and 7 bases respectively, with 8 bases between them. The V gene's germline CDR1 is SGHKS and CDR2 YYEKEE (reference sequence). The CDR3 has 14 amino acids. This specimen comes from a study of identical twins. Study observations and caveats: Models underestimated out-of-frame TCR alpha sharing in monozygotic twins. Out-of-frame alpha sequences shared between twins exhibited an excess of low generation probability.

The same specimen was also included in a second study, on yellow fever vaccine responses in identical twins.

This sequence joins TRBV5-5 and TRBJ1-6; D is perhaps TRBD1 (5 bases). The sample taken for sequencing was PBMCs. This receptor was identified in a woman aged 18-35 years in good health. Written as DNA, the CDR3 is TGTGCCAGCAGCTTGGCAACAGGAAATTCACCCCTCCACTTT. This codes for CASSLATGNSPLHF.